This note documents a single T cell receptor (beta chain) sequence. This entry belongs to a study of OX40 agonist ivuxolimab in advanced cancers. This CDR3 spans 11 amino acids. The V gene lost 4 bases and the J gene lost 8 bases, with 6 bases spanning the gap. Germline CDR1 is ENHRY and CDR2 is SYGVKD. Some clones are missing from TCRdb's copy, which holds only in-frame ones; the method was immunoSEQ multiplex PCR. Of about 70,000 clones listed, 60% to 80% are singletons. This receptor was obtained from an adult with an advanced solid tumor such as melanoma, head and neck, liver or kidney cancer. This material consisted of CD4+ or CD8+ T cells sorted from blood, taken in a trial of the OX40 agonist ivuxolimab. This sequence joins TRBV10-3 and TRBJ1-3; D not resolved. The CDR3 is CAISARDTIYF. CDR3 bases: TGTGCCATCAGTGCCAGAGACACCATATATTTT.